The next 8 T cell receptor beta chains were all read from a single sample in a study of blood T cells in healthy people across ages (dated by TCRdb to about 2015). The library was built by means of 5' RACE. Instrument used: Illumina HiSeq 2500. A second about 7 to 11 cycle PCR used a sample-barcoded 5' primer and a J-beta primer mix. TCRdb reran the public reads through fastp at Q25 and MiXCR, keeping productive beta chains. Rows are unified per CDR3 protein, each entry keeping the most common DNA and genes. For this sample there are 650,000 to 950,000 distinct CDR3 sequences; 40% to 50% appear just once. The ten largest account for approximately 19% of the sample. The sample comprised blood. Receptor source: a man aged 60 to 75 in good health.

The V gene is TRBV3-1, the J gene TRBJ2-1; weak D call: TRBD2 (6 bases). The CDR3 is made up of 16 amino acids. Germline V gene sequence: CDR1 LGHDT, CDR2 YNNKEL (reference sequence). Trimming took 1 base from V and 8 from J, leaving 18 bases between them. CDR3 residues: CASSQAPGGVGDEQFF. The CDR3 DNA reads TGTGCCAGCAGCCAAGCCCCGGGCGGGGTGGGGGATGAGCAGTTCTTC.

This clonotype was counted only a few times. The V gene is TRBV28, the J gene TRBJ2-5, with no clear D. CDR1 and CDR2 (germline): MDHEN, SYDVKM. V was cut by 2 bases and J by 1 base, with 8 bases left in between. The length of the CDR3 is 14 residues. CDR3 region: CASSLTSAQETQYF. The CDR3 nucleotides are TGTGCCAGCAGTTTAACGTCGGCCCAAGAGACCCAGTACTTC.

This clonotype was detected a few times. V is TRBV20-1 and J is TRBJ2-4; the match to TRBD2 covers 8 bases. The CDR3 length is 14 residues. The germline V gene encodes CDR1 DFQATT and CDR2 SNEGSKA (reference sequence). With 6 bases clipped from V and 0 bases from J, the junction kept 4 bases outside the gene matches. CDR3 coding DNA: TGCAGTGCACGGGAGGGGGTAGCCAAAAACATTCAGTACTTC. This sequence encodes CSAREGVAKNIQYF.

This clonotype was seen many times. The chain carries TRBV25-1 and TRBJ2-3, with D hard to call. The V gene's germline CDR1 is MGHDK and CDR2 SYGVNS. The CDR3 sequence is 12 residues long. Trimming pared 1 base from V and 5 bases from J, leaving 4 bases between. In DNA, the CDR3 is TGTGCCAGCAGTGAATCTGGAGATACGCAGTATTTT. Amino acid sequence: CASSESGDTQYF.

This clonotype was observed a handful of times. This chain links TRBV7-9 with TRBJ2-4; D perhaps matches TRBD2 (7 bases). CDR1 and CDR2 (germline): SEHNR, FQNEAQ (reference sequence). V was trimmed by 2 bases and J by 15 bases, leaving 23 bases between them. The CDR3 length is 15 residues. The DNA for the CDR3 is TGTGCCAGCAGCTTATGGGTCGGGGGGCCACAATCCTGGTACTTC. This encodes CASSLWVGGPQSWYF.

The rearrangement links TRBV29-1 to TRBJ2-4; 9 bases map to TRBD1. The J call may be mistaken, given a closer DNA end match to TRBJ2-7. This CDR3 spans 15 amino acids. Germline CDR1 and CDR2: SQVTM and ANQGSEA. The CDR3 bases are TGCAGCGTTGCAAGGAGGGACAGGGCGGGGTACGAGCAGTACTTC. It encodes CSVARRDRAGYEQYF.

This clonotype was counted a few times. The chain carries TRBV6-2 or TRBV6-3 and TRBJ2-2, with D maybe TRBD2 (5 bases). The germline V gene encodes CDR1 MNHEY and CDR2 SVGEGT. V gave up 8 bases and J gave up 2 bases, with 30 bases separating them. The CDR3 totals 20 residues. In nucleotides, the CDR3 is TGTGCCAGCGGCCCAACCCCGCGGGCGGCAAGAGGAAGCAACACCGGGGAGCTGTTTTTT. Its translation is CASGPTPRAARGSNTGELFF.

This chain connects TRBV15 to TRBJ1-2; maybe TRBD1 (6 bases). The CDR3 loop spans 15 amino acids. Trimming took off 1 base at V and 8 bases at J, with 17 bases between the two ends. Germline CDR1 LNHNV, CDR2 YYDKDF (reference sequence). CDR3 DNA: TGTGCCACCAGCAGAGGAGGGGAGGGGGAAAAGGGCTACACCTTC. Amino acid sequence: CATSRGGEGEKGYTF.